The clone carrying this T cell receptor (beta chain) was seen repeatedly, ten times or more. V dropped 5 bases and J dropped 1 base, with 9 bases sitting between them. The germline CDR1 and CDR2 sequences are SQVTM and ANQGSEA. The CDR3 runs 13 residues. The data are from a study of patients and donors after allogeneic stem cell transplantation. One entry per CDR3 protein, called by TCRdb with MiXCR from the RT-PCR reads. The sample records approximately 20,000 distinct CDR3 sequences, about 5% being singletons. The receptor comes from a human donor who was either an allogeneic HSCT recipient or a stem cell or donor lymphocyte infusion donor (not recorded which). It is not recorded whose cells these are; they may come from a transplant donor. The chain links TRBV29-1 to TRBJ2-1; D remains ambiguous. Sequencing was performed on blood, either unsorted or a sorted T cell fraction (not recorded which). The CDR3 region is CSVFVRSYNEQFF. The CDR3 DNA reads as TGCAGCGTTTTCGTTAGATCCTACAATGAGCAGTTCTTC.